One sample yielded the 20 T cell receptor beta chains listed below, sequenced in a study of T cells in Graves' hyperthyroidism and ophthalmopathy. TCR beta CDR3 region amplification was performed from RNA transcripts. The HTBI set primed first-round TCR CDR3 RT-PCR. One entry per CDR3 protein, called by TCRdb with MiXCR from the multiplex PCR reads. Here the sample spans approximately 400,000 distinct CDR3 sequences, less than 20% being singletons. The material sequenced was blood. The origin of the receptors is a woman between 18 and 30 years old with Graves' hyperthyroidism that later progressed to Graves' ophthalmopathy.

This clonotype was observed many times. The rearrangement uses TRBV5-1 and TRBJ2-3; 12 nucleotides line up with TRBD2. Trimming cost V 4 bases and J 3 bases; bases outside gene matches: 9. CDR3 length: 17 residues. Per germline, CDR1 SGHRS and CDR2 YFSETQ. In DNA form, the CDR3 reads TGCGCCAGCAGCCCTCAACCTACTAGCGGGAGGACAGATACGCAGTATTTT. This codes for CASSPQPTSGRTDTQYF.

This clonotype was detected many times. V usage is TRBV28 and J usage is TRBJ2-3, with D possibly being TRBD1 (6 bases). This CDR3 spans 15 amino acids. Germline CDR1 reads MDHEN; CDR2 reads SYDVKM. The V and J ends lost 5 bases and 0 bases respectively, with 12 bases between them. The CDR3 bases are TGTGCCAGCAGTCCTTGGACAGCTAGCACAGATACGCAGTATTTT. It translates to CASSPWTASTDTQYF.

The CDR3 DNA reads as TGTGCCAGCAGGTCCGGGGTCGGGGGGTTTAATTCACCCCTCCACTTT. Protein: CASRSGVGGFNSPLHF. The V and J genes are TRBV2 and TRBJ1-6; weak D call: TRBD1 (5 bases). The CDR3 contains 16 residues. The V end lost 6 bases, the J end lost 6 bases, and 18 bases lay between the germline ends. Germline loops: CDR1 SNHLY, CDR2 FYNNEI.

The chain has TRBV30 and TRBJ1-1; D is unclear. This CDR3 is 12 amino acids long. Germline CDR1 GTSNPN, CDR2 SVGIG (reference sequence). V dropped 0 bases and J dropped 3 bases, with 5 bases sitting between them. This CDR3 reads CAWSVGYTEAFF. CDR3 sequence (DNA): TGTGCCTGGAGTGTAGGCTACACTGAAGCTTTCTTT.

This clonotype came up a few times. The CDR3 region has the DNA TGTGCCAGCAGCTTAGGTGCGGGGACAAATACCTACGAGCAGTACTTC. Protein sequence: CASSLGAGTNTYEQYF. The chain combines TRBV7-9 with TRBJ2-7; TRBD1 or TRBD2 may be the D gene (6 bases each). Germline V gives CDR1 SEHNR, CDR2 FQNEAQ (reference sequence). The CDR3 is 16 amino acids. Trimming took 1 base from V and 2 from J, leaving 15 bases between them.

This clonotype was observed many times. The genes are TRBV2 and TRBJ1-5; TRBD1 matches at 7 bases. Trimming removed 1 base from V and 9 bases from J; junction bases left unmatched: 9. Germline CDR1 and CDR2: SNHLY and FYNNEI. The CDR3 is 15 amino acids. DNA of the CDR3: TGTGCCAGCAGTGAAGGCCCCGGACAGGCGGGGCCCCAGCATTTT. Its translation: CASSEGPGQAGPQHF.

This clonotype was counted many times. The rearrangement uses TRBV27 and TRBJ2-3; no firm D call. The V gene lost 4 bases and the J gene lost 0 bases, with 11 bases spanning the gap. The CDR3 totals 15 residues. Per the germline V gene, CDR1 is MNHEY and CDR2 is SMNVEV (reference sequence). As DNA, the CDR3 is TGTGCCAGCAGTTCCGATGGATTTAGCACAGATACGCAGTATTTT. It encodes CASSSDGFSTDTQYF.

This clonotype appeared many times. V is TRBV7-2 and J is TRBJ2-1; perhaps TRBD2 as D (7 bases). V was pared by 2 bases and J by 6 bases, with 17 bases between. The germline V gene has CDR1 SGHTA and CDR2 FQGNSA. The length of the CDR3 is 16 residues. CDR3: CASSLREAGATNEQFF. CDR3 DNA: TGTGCCAGCAGCTTACGGGAGGCAGGGGCAACCAATGAGCAGTTCTTC. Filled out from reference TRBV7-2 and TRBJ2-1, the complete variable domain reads GAGVSQSPSNKVTEKGKDVELRCDPISGHTALYWYRQSLGQGLEFLIYFQGNSAPDKSGLPSDRFSAERTGGSVSTLTIQRTQQEDSAVYLCASSLREAGATNEQFFGPGTRLTVL.

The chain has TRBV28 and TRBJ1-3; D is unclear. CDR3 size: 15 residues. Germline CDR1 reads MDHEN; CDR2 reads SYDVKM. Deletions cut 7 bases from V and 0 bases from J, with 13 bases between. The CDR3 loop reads CASINSQISGNTIYF. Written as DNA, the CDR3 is TGTGCCAGCATCAATAGTCAGATCTCTGGAAACACCATATATTTT.

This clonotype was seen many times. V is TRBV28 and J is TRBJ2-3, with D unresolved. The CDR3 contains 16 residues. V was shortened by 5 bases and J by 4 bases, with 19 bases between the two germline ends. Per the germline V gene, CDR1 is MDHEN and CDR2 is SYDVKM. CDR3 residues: CASSVGPETPPDTQYF. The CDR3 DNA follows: TGTGCCAGCAGTGTAGGCCCCGAAACACCCCCAGATACGCAGTATTTT.

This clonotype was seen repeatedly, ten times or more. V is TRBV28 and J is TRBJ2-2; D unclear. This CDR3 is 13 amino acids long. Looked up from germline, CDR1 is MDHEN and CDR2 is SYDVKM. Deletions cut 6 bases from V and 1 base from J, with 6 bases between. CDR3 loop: CASRDGNTGELFF. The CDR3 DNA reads TGTGCCAGCAGGGACGGGAACACCGGGGAGCTGTTTTTT.

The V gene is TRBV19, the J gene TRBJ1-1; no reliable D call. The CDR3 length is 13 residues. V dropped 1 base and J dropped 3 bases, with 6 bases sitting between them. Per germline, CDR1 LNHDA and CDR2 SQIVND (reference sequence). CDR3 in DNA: TGTGCCAGTAGTATAGGAAAGTACACTGAAGCTTTCTTT. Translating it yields CASSIGKYTEAFF.

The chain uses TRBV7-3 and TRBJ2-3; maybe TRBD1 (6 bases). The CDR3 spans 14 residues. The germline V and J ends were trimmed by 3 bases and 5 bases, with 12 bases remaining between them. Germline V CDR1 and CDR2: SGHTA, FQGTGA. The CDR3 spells CASSFDSGVDTQYF. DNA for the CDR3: TGTGCCAGCAGCTTCGACTCAGGGGTAGATACGCAGTATTTT.

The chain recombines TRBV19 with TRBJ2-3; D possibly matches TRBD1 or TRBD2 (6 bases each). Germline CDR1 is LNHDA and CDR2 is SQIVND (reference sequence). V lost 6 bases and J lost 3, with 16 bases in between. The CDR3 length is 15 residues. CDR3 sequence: CASSPRGARTDTQYF. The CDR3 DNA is TGTGCCAGTAGCCCTAGGGGGGCGCGGACAGATACGCAGTATTTT.

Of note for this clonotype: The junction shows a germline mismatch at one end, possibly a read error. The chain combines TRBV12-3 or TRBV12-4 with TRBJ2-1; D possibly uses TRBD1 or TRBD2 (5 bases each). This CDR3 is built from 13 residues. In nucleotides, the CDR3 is TGTGCCAGAAGTTCGGGACCCTACAATGAGCAGTTCTTC. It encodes CARSSGPYNEQFF.

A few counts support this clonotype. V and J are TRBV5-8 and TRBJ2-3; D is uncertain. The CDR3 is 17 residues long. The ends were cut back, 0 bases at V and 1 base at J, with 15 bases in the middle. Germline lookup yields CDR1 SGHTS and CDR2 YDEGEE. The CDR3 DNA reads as TGTGCCAGCAGCTTGGGAGACCCTCCGAAAGGCACAGATACGCAGTATTTT. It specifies CASSLGDPPKGTDTQYF.

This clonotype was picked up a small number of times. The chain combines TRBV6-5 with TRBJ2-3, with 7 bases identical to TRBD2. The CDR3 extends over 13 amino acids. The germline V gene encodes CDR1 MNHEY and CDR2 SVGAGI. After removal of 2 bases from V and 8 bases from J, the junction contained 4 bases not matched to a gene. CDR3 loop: CASSYGSGATQYF. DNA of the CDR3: TGTGCCAGCAGTTACGGGAGCGGGGCTACGCAGTATTTT.

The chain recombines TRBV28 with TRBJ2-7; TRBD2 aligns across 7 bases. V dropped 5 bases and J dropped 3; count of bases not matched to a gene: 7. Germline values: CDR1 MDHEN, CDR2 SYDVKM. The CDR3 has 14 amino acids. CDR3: CASSPWTSYYEQYF. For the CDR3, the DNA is TGTGCCAGCAGTCCCTGGACTAGTTACTACGAGCAGTACTTC.

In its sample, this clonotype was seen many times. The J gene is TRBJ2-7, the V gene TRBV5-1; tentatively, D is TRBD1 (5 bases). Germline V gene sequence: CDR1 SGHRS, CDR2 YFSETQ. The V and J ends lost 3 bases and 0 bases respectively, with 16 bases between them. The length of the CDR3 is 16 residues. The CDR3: CASSSPTGVLSYEQYF. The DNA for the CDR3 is TGCGCCAGCAGCTCCCCCACAGGCGTACTCTCCTACGAGCAGTACTTC.

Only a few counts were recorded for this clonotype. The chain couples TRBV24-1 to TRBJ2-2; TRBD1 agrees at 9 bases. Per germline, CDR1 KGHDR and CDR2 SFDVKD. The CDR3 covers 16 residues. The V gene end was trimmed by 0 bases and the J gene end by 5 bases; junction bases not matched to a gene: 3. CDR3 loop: CATSDLGQGRTGELFF. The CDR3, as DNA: TGTGCCACCAGTGATTTGGGACAGGGGCGAACCGGGGAGCTGTTTTTT.